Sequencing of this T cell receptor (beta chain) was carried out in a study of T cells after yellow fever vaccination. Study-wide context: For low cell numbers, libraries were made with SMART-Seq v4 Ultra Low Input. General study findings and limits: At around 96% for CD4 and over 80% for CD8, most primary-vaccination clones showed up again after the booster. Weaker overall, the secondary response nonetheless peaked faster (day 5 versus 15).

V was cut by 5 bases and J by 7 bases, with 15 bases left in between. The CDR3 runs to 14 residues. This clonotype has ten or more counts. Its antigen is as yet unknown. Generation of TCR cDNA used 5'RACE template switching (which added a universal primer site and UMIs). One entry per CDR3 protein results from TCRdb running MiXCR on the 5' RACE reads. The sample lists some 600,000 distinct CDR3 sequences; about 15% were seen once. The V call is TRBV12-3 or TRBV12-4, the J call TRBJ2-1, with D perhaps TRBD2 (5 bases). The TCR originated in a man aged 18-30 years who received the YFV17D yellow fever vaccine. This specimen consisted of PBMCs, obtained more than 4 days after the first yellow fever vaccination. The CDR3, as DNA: TGTGCCAGCAGTACGCAAGGCCCGGGGAATGAGCAGTTCTTC. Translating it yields CASSTQGPGNEQFF.